The present entry profiles one T cell receptor (beta chain) with its context. Indicated time point: proximal margin of the surgical specimen (macroscopically non-inflamed). These data originate in a study of T cell repertoires in ileal Crohn's disease. The CDR3 has 16 residues. Germline CDR1 and CDR2: SGHAT and FQNNGV. V was clipped by 4 bases and J by 0 bases, with 12 bases between them. Only in-frame clones appear in the TCRdb table, and some are missing; sequencing was by immunoSEQ multiplex PCR. The sample has about 7,200 clones, around 74% seen once; the top ten hold roughly 10%. The sequenced material came from ileal tissue. The rearrangement joins TRBV11-2 to TRBJ1-4; D call uncertain. The TCR originated in an adult with Crohn's disease. CDR3 region: CASSYSPDATNEKLFF. For the CDR3, the DNA is TGTGCCAGCAGCTACTCCCCCGATGCAACTAATGAAAAACTGTTTTTT.